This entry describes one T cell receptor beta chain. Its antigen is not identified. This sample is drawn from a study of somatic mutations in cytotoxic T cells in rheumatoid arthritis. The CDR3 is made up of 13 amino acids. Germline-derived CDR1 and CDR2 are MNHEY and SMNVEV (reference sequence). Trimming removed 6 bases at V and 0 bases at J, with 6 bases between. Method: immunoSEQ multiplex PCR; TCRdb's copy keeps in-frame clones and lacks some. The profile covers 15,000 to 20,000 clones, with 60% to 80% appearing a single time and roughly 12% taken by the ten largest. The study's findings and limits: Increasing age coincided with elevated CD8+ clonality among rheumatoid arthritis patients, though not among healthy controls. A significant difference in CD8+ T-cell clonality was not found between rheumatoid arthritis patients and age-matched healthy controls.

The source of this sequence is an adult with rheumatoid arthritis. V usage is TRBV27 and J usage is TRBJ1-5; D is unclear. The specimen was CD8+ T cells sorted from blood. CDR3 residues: CASRPNSNQPQHF. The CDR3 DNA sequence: TGTGCCAGCAGACCTAATAGCAATCAGCCCCAGCATTTT.